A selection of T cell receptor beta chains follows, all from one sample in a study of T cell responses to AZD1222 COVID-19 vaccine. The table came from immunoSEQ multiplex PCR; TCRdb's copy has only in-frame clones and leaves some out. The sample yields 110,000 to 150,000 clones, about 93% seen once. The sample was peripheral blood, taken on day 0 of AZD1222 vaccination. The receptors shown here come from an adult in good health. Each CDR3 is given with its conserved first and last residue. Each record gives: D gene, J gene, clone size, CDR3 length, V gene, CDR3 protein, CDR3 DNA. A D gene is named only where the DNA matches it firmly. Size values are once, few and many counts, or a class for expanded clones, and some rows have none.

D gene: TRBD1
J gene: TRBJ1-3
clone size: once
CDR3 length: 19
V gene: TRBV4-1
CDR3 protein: CASSQDTGTGSRSGNTIYF
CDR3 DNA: TGCGCCAGCAGCCAAGATACGGGGACAGGGTCTCGCTCTGGAAACACCATATATTTT

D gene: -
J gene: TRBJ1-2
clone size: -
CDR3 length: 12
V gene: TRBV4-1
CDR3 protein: CASSAGFRHYTF
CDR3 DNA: TGCGCCAGCAGCGCAGGATTCAGACACTACACCTTC

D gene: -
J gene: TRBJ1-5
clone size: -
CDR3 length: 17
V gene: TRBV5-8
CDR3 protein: CASSWGFGTLGPQPQHF
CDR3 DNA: TGTGCCAGCAGCTGGGGCTTTGGGACCTTAGGGCCTCAGCCCCAGCATTTT

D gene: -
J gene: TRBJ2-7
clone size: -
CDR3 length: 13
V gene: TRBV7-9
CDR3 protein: CASSSRDSYEQYF
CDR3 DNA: TGTGCCAGCAGTTCCCGGGACTCCTACGAGCAGTACTTC

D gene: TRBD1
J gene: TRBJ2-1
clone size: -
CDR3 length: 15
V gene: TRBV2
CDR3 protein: CASIRGRVDYNEQFF
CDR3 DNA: TGTGCCAGCATAAGGGGGCGGGTCGACTACAATGAGCAGTTCTTC

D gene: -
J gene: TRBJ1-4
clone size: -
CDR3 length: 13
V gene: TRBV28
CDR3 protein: CASRVGTNEKLFF
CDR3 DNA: TGTGCCAGCAGAGTAGGGACTAATGAAAAACTGTTTTTT

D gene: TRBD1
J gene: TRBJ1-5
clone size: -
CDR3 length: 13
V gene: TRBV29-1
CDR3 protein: CSASDRDGQPQHF
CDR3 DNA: TGCAGCGCCTCGGACAGGGATGGTCAGCCCCAGCATTTT

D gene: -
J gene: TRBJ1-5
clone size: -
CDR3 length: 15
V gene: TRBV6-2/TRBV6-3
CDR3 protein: CASSRSVRGNQPQHF
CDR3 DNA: TGTGCCAGCAGCCGATCGGTCCGGGGCAATCAGCCCCAGCATTTT

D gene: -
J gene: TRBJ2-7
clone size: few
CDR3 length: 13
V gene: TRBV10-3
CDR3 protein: CAIGWTETTEQYF
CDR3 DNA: TGTGCCATCGGATGGACAGAGACTACGGAGCAGTACTTC

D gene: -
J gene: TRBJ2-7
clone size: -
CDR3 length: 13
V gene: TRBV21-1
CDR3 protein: CASSGHGRYEQYF
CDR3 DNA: TGTGCCAGCAGCGGCCACGGGCGGTACGAGCAGTACTTC

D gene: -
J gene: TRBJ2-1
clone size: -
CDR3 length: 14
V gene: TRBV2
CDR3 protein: CASSGGQGTTEQFF
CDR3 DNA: TGTGCCAGCAGTGGGGGGCAGGGTACCACTGAGCAGTTCTTC

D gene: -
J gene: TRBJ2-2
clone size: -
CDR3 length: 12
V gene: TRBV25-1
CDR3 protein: CASSAVTGELFF
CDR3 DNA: TGTGCCAGCAGTGCCGTTACCGGGGAGCTGTTTTTT

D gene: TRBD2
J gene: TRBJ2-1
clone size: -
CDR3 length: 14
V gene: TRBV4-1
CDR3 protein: CASSLGLESYEQFF
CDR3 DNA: TGCGCCAGCAGCCTCGGACTAGAATCATATGAGCAGTTCTTC

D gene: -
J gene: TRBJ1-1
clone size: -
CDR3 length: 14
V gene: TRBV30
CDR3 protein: CAWTPGGGGTEAFF
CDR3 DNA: TGTGCCTGGACCCCCGGGGGGGGAGGCACTGAAGCTTTCTTT

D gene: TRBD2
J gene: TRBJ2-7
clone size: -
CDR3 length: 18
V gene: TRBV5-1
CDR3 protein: CASSWGSGLAGGPHEQYF
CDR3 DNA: TGCGCCAGCAGCTGGGGTTCAGGACTAGCGGGAGGGCCACACGAGCAGTACTTC

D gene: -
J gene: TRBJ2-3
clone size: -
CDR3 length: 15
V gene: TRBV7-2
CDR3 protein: CASSSGTSGADTQYF
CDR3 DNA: TGTGCCAGCAGCTCCGGGACTTCAGGCGCAGATACGCAGTATTTT

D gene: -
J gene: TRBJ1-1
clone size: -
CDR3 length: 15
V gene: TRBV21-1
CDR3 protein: CASSTPSGMNTEAFF
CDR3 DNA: TGTGCCAGCAGCACCCCGTCTGGAATGAACACTGAAGCTTTCTTT

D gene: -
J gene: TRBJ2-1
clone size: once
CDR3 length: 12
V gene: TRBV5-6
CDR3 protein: CASSPTGNEQFF
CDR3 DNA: TGTGCCAGCAGTCCTACAGGGAATGAGCAGTTCTTC

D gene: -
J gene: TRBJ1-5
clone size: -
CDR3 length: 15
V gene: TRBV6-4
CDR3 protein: CASKDSTKSNQPQHF
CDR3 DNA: TGTGCCAGCAAAGACAGCACCAAGAGCAATCAGCCCCAGCATTTT

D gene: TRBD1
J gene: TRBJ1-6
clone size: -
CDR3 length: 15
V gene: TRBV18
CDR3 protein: CASSSIGTANSPLHF
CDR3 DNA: TGTGCCAGCTCATCAATCGGGACAGCTAATTCACCCCTCCACTTT

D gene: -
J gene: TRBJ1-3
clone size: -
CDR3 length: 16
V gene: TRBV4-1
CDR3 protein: CASSQDRGISGNTIYF
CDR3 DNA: TGCGCCAGCAGCCAAGATAGAGGGATCTCTGGAAACACCATATATTTT

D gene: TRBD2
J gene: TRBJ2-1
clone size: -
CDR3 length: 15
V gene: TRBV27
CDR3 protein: CASSPAAGEIYEQFF
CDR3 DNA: TGTGCCAGCAGTCCCGCAGCGGGAGAAATCTATGAGCAGTTCTTC

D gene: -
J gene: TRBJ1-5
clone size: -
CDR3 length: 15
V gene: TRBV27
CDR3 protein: CASSLRENSNQPQHF
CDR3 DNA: TGTGCCAGCAGTTTACGGGAAAATAGCAATCAGCCCCAGCATTTT

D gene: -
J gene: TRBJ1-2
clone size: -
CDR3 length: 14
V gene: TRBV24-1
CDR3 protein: CATSDADRSYGYTF
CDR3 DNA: TGTGCCACCAGTGATGCCGACAGGAGCTATGGCTACACCTTC

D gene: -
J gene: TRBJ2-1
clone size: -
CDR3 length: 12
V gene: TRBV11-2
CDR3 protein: CASRYQYNEQFF
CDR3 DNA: TGTGCCAGCAGATATCAGTACAATGAGCAGTTCTTC

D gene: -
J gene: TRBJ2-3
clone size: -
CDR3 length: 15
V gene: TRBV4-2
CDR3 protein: CASSPLGRRSDTQYF
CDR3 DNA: TGTGCCAGCAGCCCTCTAGGGCGCCGATCAGATACGCAGTATTTT

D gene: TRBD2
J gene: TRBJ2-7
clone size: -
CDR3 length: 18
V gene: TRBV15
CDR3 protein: CATSRTRGLAGSSYEQYF
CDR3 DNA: TGTGCCACCAGCAGGACCCGGGGACTAGCGGGGTCCTCCTACGAGCAGTACTTC

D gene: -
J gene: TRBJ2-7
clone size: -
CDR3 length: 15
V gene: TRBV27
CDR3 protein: CASSLSGGGDYEQYF
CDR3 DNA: TGTGCCAGCAGTTTATCTGGGGGCGGGGACTACGAGCAGTACTTC

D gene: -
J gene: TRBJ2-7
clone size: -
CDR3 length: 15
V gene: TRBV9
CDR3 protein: CASSVGARGFYEQYF
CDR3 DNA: TGTGCCAGCAGCGTAGGTGCCAGGGGATTCTACGAGCAGTACTTC

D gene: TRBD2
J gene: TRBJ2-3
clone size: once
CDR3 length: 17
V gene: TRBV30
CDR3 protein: CAWSSDLAGLGRDTQYF
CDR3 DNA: TGTGCCTGGAGTTCCGACCTAGCGGGACTGGGGAGAGATACGCAGTATTTT

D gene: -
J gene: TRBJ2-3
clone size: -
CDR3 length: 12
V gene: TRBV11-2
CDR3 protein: CASSPVGDTQYF
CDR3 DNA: TGTGCCAGCAGCCCTGTGGGAGATACGCAGTATTTT

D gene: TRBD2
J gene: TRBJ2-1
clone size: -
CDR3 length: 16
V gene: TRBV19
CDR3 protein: CASSIDQSGSYNEQFF
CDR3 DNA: TGTGCCAGTAGTATAGATCAAAGCGGGAGTTACAATGAGCAGTTCTTC

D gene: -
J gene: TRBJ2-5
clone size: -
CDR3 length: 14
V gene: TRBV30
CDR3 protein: CAWNQGGFGETQYF
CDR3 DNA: TGTGCCTGGAACCAAGGGGGGTTTGGCGAGACCCAGTACTTC

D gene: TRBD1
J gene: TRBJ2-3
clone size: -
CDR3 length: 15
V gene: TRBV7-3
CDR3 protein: CASSLGQGEGDTQYF
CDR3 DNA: TGTGCCAGCAGCTTAGGACAGGGGGAGGGAGATACGCAGTATTTT

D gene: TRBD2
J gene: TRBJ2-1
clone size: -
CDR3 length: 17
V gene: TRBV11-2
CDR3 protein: CASSLFIGRSSYNEQFF
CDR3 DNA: TGTGCCAGCAGCTTGTTCATCGGGAGGTCCTCCTACAATGAGCAGTTCTTC

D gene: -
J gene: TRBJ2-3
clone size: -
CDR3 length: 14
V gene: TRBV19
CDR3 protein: CASNGGGASDTQYF
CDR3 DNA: TGTGCCAGTAACGGCGGAGGGGCTAGTGATACGCAGTATTTT

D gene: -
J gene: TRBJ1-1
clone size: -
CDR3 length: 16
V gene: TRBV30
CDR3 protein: CAWSVPRTGMSAEAFF
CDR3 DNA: TGTGCCTGGAGTGTACCCCGCACAGGGATGAGCGCTGAAGCTTTCTTT

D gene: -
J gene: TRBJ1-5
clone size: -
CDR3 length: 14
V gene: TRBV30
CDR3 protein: CASTPGGVNQPQHF
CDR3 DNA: TGTGCCTCCACCCCGGGAGGGGTCAATCAGCCCCAGCATTTT

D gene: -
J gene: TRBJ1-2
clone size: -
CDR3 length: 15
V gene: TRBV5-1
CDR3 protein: CASSFADRTNYGYTF
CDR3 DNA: TGCGCCAGCAGCTTCGCCGACAGGACGAACTATGGCTACACCTTC

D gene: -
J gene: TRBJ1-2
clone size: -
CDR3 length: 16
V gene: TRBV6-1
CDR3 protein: CASSEGYDRHNYGYTF
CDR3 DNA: TGTGCCAGCAGTGAAGGCTACGACAGACATAACTATGGCTACACCTTC

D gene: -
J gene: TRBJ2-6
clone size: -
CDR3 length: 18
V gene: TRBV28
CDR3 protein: CASSPRTVYYSGANVLTF
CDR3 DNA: TGTGCCAGCAGTCCTCGGACAGTTTACTATTCTGGGGCCAACGTCCTGACTTTC

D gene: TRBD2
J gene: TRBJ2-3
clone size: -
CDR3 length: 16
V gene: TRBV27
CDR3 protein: CASSSGLDWSADTQYF
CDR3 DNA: TGTGCCAGCAGTTCCGGACTAGATTGGTCCGCAGATACGCAGTATTTT